This TCR beta chain was documented in a study of blood T cells in healthy people across ages. The CDR3 is made up of 15 amino acids. The germline V gene has CDR1 DFQATT and CDR2 SNEGSKA (reference sequence). A J-beta primer mix and a sample-barcoded 5' primer were used in a second PCR of about 6 to 12 cycles. At least 2.5 million CDR3-containing paired-end reads were obtained per sample. Each CDR3 protein gets one entry after TCRdb re-called the 5' RACE reads with MiXCR. The top ten hold roughly 3.7% of the sample, which has 1.5 million to 1.9 million distinct CDR3 sequences, roughly 43% seen once. There were healthy Caucasian individuals from Russia, aged about 6 to 95, serving as donors. Concerning this clonotype: Possible read error: a much larger clone is one base away.

The sequence was collected from a woman younger than 35 in good health. This chain joins TRBV20-1 and TRBJ2-2; D gene unclear. The sample taken for sequencing was blood. CDR3 protein: CSARALGYNIGELFF. As DNA, the CDR3 is TGCAGTGCTAGAGCCCTAGGATATAACATCGGGGAGCTGTTTTTT.